The 3 T cell receptor beta chains listed next were all sequenced from one sample in a study of CD4+ T cells in melanoma (dated by TCRdb to the early 2020s). The library was produced with the immunoSEQ multiplex PCR assay. TCRdb obtained this table from immuneACCESS and retained in-frame rearrangements with V and J assigned. These tables miss some clones; where compared with another copy, unresolved V genes account for less than half of the shortfall, and the remainder is unexplained. The sample includes approximately 9,900 clones, with 69% observed a single time. The biggest ten clones account for about 18% of the sample. Material for sequencing was peripheral blood. The receptors here all came from a human donor with melanoma.

This chain connects TRBV7-9 to TRBJ2-5; D is ambiguous. The V gene lost 5 bases and the J gene lost 3 bases, with 13 bases spanning the gap. This CDR3 region has 14 residues. In germline, CDR1 is SEHNR, CDR2 FQNEAQ (reference sequence). The DNA of the CDR3 is TGTGCCAGCAGCCTCCAATCACGAGAAGAGACCCAGTACTTC. This gives the protein CASSLQSREETQYF.

V usage is TRBV28 and J usage is TRBJ1-2; 8 nucleotides align to TRBD1. The V and J ends lost 8 bases and 7 bases, in that order; junction bases with no gene match: 6. The V gene's germline CDR1 is MDHEN and CDR2 SYDVKM. The CDR3 has 12 amino acids. This CDR3 reads CASRSGGPGYTF. DNA for the CDR3: TGTGCCAGCCGATCAGGGGGCCCTGGCTACACCTTC.

The CDR3 DNA reads TGCGCCAGCAGTCTACTCTCGAGCGGGGGGGCGGCAGATACGCAGTATTTT. It codes for CASSLLSSGGAADTQYF. V is TRBV10-2 and J is TRBJ2-3, with 10 bases matching TRBD2. The CDR3 is 17 amino acids. V was clipped by 5 bases and J by 4 bases; unmatched bases: 12. CDR1 is WSHSY, CDR2 SAAADI, per germline.